This T cell receptor beta chain originates from a study of cytomegalovirus exposure and HLA in healthy donors. The PCR ran on 60 Vbeta and 13 Jbeta primers. The method was immunoSEQ multiplex PCR; TCRdb's version includes in-frame clones alone and lacks a portion of them. This repertoire shows around 19,000 clones, 70% to 85% found once; its top ten account for over 20%. V was clipped by 2 bases and J by 5 bases; unmatched bases: 6. This CDR3 contains 14 residues. Germline V gene data show CDR1 as WNHNN and CDR2 as SYGVQD (reference sequence). Notes on the study in general: Associated with HLA alleles at 0.05 false discovery rate in a later analysis were 16,951 TCR beta sequences. Some V segments (TRBV6-2 and TRBV6-3 among them) were excluded as indistinguishable.

As for this clone: Its antigen is not known.

The chain joins TRBV10-1 to TRBJ2-7; 7 bases are shared with TRBD1. The sequence came from a human donor in good health. Sequences were obtained from PBMCs. The CDR3 reads CASSERRGLNEQYF. DNA of the CDR3: TGCGCCAGCAGTGAGAGAAGGGGGCTAAACGAGCAGTACTTC.